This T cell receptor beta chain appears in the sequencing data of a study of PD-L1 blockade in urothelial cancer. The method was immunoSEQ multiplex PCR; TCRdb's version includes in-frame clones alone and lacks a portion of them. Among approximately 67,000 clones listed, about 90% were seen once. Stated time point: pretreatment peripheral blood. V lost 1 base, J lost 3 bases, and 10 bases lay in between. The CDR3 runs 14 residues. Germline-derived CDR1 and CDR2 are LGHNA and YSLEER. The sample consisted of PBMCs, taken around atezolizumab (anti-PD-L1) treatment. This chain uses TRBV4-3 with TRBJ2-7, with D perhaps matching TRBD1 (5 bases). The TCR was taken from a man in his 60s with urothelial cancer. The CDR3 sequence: CASSQGTNYYEQYF. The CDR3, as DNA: TGCGCCAGCAGCCAAGGGACAAACTACTACGAGCAGTACTTC.